The clone carrying this TCR beta chain was observed many times. These data belong to a study of breast tumors, draining lymph nodes, adjacent tissues. MiXCR was run by TCRdb on the multiplex PCR reads, yielding one entry per CDR3 protein. The sample lists about 130,000 distinct CDR3 sequences, 21% seen once, with over 2% in the top ten. The germline V gene has CDR1 WNHNN and CDR2 SYGVQD (reference sequence). This CDR3 has 13 amino acids. V lost 4 bases and J lost 4; bases outside the gene matches: 1. Axillary draining lymph nodes of breast cancer patients supplied the node samples. The TCR sequence derives from a female donor with breast cancer. Some clones in this sample may be carry-over from other donors' samples. Sequencing was performed on axillary lymph node tissue. The chain employs TRBV10-1 and TRBJ2-1; 7 bases fit TRBD2. DNA for the CDR3: TGCGCCAGCAGTGGGACTAGGTACAATGAGCAGTTCTTC. Translating it yields CASSGTRYNEQFF.